This T cell receptor (beta chain) is from a study of blood T cell repertoires in COVID-19. Across the study: Acute-phase and convalescent COVID-19 samples originated in the United States, Italy and Spain.

Germline values: CDR1 KGHSH, CDR2 LQKENI. The CDR3 is 14 amino acids. Trimming stripped 1 base from V and 0 bases from J, with 7 bases between. Here immunoSEQ multiplex PCR was the method, and the copy in TCRdb shows in-frame clones only, minus some. The data hold 200,000 to 250,000 clones, with roughly 84% observed a single time. The gene calls are TRBV18 and TRBJ2-7; D unresolved. The sample taken for sequencing was peripheral blood. The receptor comes from a woman aged 80 or older with acute or convalescent COVID-19. The CDR3, as DNA: TGTGCCAGCTCACCACGGCTCAGCTCCTACGAGCAGTACTTC. Protein sequence: CASSPRLSSYEQYF.